This T cell receptor beta chain was found in a study of identical twins. In germline, CDR1 is MGHDK, CDR2 SYGVNS. The CDR3 runs 12 residues. Deletions cut 9 bases from V and 2 bases from J, with 11 bases between. TCRdb independently ran MiXCR on the 5' RACE reads; one entry per CDR3 protein. Altogether approximately 500,000 distinct CDR3 sequences are present, 20% to 25% being singletons, with the ten largest covering 2.9%. In every case, the donor was a healthy Caucasian. This clonotype occurred a few times. These data also featured in a second study, about T cells expressing NK-cell markers. From that paper: Dominant NKG2C+ clonotypes were found to form about 1.0-8% of CD8+ T cells in several donors. Similarly, these clonotypes led the CD3+CD56-NKG2C+ fraction as well in a few donors.

The sample taken for sequencing was CD4+ T cells sorted from blood. V usage is TRBV25-1 and J usage is TRBJ2-7, with D possibly being TRBD1 (6 bases). This receptor was taken from a woman aged 18-29 years in good health. The CDR3, as DNA: TGTGCCAGTACAGGGCAAACCTACGAGCAGTACTTC. This encodes CASTGQTYEQYF.